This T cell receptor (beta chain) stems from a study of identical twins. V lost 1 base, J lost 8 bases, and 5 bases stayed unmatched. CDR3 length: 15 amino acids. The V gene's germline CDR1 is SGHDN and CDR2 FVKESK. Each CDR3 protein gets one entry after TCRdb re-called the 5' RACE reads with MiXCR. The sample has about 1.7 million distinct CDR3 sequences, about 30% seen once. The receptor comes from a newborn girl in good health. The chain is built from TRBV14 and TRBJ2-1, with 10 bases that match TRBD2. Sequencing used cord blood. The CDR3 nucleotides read TGTGCCAGCAGCCAAGGCCCTAGCGGGAGCTATGAGCAGTTCTTC. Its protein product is CASSQGPSGSYEQFF. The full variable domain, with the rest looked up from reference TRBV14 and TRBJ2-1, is EAGVTQFPSHSVIEKGQTVTLRCDPISGHDNLYWYRRVMGKEIKFLLHFVKESKQDESGMPNNRFLAERTGGTYSTLKVQPAELEDSGVYFCASSQGPSGSYEQFFGPGTRLTVL.